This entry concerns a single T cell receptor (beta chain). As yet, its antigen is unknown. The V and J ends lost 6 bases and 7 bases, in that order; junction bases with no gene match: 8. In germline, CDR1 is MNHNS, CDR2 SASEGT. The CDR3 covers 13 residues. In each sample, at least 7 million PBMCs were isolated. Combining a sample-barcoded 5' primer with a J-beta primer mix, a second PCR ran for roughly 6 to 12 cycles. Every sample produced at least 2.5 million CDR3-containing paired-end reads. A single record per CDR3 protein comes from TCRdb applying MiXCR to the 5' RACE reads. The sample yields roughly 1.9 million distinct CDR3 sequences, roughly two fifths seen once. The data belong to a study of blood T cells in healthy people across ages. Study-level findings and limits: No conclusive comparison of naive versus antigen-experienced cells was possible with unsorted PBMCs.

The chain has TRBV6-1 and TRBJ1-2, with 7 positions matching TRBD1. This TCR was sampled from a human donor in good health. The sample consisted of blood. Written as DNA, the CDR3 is TGTGCCAGCAGACAGGGGATGATAGGTGGCTACACCTTC. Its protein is CASRQGMIGGYTF.